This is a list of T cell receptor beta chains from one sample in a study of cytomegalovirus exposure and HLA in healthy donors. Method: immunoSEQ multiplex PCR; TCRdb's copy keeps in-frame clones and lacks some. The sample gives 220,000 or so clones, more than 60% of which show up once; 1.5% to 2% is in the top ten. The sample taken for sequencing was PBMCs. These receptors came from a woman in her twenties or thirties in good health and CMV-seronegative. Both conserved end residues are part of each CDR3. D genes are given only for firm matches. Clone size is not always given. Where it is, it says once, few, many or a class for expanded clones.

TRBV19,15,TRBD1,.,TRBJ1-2,TGTGCCAGTCTGGTGGGACAGGATTCGCTCAAGGGCTACACCTTC,CASLVGQDSLKGYTF
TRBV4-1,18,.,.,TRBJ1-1,TGCGCCAGCAGCCAAGACCAGACGACGGCGGTCGGGAACACTGAAGCTTTCTTT,CASSQDQTTAVGNTEAFF
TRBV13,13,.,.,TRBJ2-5,TGTGCCAGCAGCTTAGCCAGGGAAGAGACCCAGTACTTC,CASSLAREETQYF
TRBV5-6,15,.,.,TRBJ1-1,TGTGCCAGCAGCTTGGCACAGGTAGCAGGCACTGAAGCTTTCTTT,CASSLAQVAGTEAFF
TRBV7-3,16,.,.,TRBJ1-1,TGTGCCAGCAGCTTAATGCAGGTCCACTCGAACACTGAAGCTTTCTTT,CASSLMQVHSNTEAFF
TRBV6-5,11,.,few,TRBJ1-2,TGTGCCAGCAGTTGGACGGGGGGCTACACCTTC,CASSWTGGYTF
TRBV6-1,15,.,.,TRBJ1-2,TGTGCCAGCAGCGGAGGCAGCGCTACCAACTATGGCTACACCTTC,CASSGGSATNYGYTF
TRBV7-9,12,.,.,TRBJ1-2,TGTGCCAGCAGCGGTCCTAGTGGGGGCTACACCTTC,CASSGPSGGYTF
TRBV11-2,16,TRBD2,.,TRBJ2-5,TGTGCCAGCAGCTTAGAGTATCCACTAGCGGGTGTGACCCAGTACTTC,CASSLEYPLAGVTQYF
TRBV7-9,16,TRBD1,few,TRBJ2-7,TGTTCCAGCAGCTTAGAGGAGACAGGGAGCTCCTACGAGCAGTACTTC,CSSSLEETGSSYEQYF
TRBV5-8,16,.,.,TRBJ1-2,TGTGCCAGCAGCTTGCCCCGGAGGATCACTAACTATGGCTACACCTTC,CASSLPRRITNYGYTF
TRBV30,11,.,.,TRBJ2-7,TGTGCCCGAGGGAGCTCCTACGAGCAGTACTTC,CARGSSYEQYF
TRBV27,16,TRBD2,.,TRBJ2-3,TGTGCCAGCAGTCCCCGGACTAGCGGGAGGACAGATACGCAGTATTTT,CASSPRTSGRTDTQYF
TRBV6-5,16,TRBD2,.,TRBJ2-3,TGTGCCAGCAGTTCCCCTAGCGGGAGGGTGCAAGATACGCAGTATTTT,CASSSPSGRVQDTQYF
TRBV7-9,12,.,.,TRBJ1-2,TGTTCCAGCAGATCCGAGGGCAGCGGCTACACCTTC,CSSRSEGSGYTF
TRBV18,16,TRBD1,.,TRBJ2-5,TGTGCCAGCTCACCTGTCCGGACAGGGGTCCAAGAGACCCAGTACTTC,CASSPVRTGVQETQYF
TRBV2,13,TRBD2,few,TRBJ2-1,TGTGCCAGCAGCCTAGCGGCCTACAATGAGCAGTTCTTC,CASSLAAYNEQFF
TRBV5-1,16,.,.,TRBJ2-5,TGCGCCAGCAGCCTGAACCAGCTCCTGGCGGGAGAGACCCAGTACTTC,CASSLNQLLAGETQYF
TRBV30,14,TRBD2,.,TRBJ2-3,TGTGCCTGCCTCGGGACTAGCGGTTCAGATACGCAGTATTTT,CACLGTSGSDTQYF
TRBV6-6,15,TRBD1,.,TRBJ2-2,TGTGCCAGCACCTTCGGGACAGGGCGCCCCGGGGAGCTGTTTTTT,CASTFGTGRPGELFF
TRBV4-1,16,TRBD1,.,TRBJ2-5,TGCGCCAGCAGCGCAAGGGACAGCGTACTACAAGAGACCCAGTACTTC,CASSARDSVLQETQYF
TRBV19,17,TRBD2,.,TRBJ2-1,TGTGCCGGTAGTACGGGAGTTCAAGCGGGGGGGCAGGGTGAGCAGTTCTTC,CAGSTGVQAGGQGEQFF
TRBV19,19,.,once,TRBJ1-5,TGTGCCAGTAGTATGGGATTTAAGGGCCCGGGAAGAGGCAATCAGCCCCAGCATTTT,CASSMGFKGPGRGNQPQHF
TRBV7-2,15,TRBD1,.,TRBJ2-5,TGTGCCAGCATGGATGCGACAGGGCCATGGCAGACCCAGTACTTC,CASMDATGPWQTQYF